This TCR beta chain was obtained from a study of blood T cell repertoires in COVID-19. Libraries were prepared by immunoSEQ multiplex PCR; TCRdb keeps only in-frame clonotypes and omits some of them. The sample gives 93,000 or so clones, about 80% of which show up once; under 15% is in the top ten. CDR1 is MNHNS and CDR2 is SASEGT in the germline V gene. With 3 bases removed from V and 2 bases from J, the gap between germline ends came to 12 bases. The CDR3 has 15 residues. The material sequenced was peripheral blood. This clonotype was obtained from a human donor in a cohort sampled during active or convalescent COVID-19. The rearrangement uses TRBV6-1 and TRBJ2-3; D gene unclear. Written as DNA, the CDR3 is TGTGCCAGCAGTGATCGCATGGCTCTCACAGATACGCAGTATTTT. Translating gives CASSDRMALTDTQYF.